The source of this T cell receptor beta chain is a study of T cells in women clearing cervical HPV infection. Study summary: Blood came at first lesion visit for cases, post-clearance for controls. Study observations and caveats: Cases carried less TRBV6-7 than controls: roughly 0.11% versus 0.16%. Associations may precede or follow infection; HPV-specific or memory T cells were not isolated.

Sequencing was performed with immunoSEQ multiplex PCR; in TCRdb, only in-frame clones are kept and a portion is missing. Seen in this sample are more than 25,000 clones; the ten most common clones hold more than 9.5%. As for this clone: What it binds is unknown. Coverage ceases 3 residues before the CDR3 finishes, and the germline J gene fills in the end.

Germline V CDR1 and CDR2: MDHEN, SYDVKM. The CDR3 contains 12 residues. Trimming stripped 10 bases from V and 0 bases from J, with 10 bases between. Sequenced input: blood buffy coat. The TCR sequence derives from a woman between 18 and 75 years old with a cervical HPV16 infection that either progressed to CIN3+ or cleared (not recorded which). The genes are TRBV28 and TRBJ2-7; D is possibly TRBD1 (6 bases). This CDR3 is CATGQSSYEQYF. The CDR3 DNA, read in part, is TGTGCCACCGGACAGTCCTCCTACGAG.